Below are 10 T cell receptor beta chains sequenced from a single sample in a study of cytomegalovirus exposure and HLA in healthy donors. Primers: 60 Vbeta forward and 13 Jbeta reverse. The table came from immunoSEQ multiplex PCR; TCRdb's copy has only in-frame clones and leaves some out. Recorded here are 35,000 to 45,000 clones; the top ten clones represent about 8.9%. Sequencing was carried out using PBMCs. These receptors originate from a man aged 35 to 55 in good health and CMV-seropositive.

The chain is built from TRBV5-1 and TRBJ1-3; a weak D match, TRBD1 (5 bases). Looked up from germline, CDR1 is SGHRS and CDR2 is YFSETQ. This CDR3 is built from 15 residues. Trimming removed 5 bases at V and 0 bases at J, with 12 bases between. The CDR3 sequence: CASSEAGNSGNTIYF. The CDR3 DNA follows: TGCGCCAGCAGTGAAGCAGGGAACTCTGGAAACACCATATATTTT.

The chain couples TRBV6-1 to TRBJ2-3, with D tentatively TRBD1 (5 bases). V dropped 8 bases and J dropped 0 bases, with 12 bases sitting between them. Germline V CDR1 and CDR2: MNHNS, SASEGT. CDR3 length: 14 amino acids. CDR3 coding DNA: TGTGCCAGCTGGGGCGCTGGTAGCACAGATACGCAGTATTTT. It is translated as CASWGAGSTDTQYF.

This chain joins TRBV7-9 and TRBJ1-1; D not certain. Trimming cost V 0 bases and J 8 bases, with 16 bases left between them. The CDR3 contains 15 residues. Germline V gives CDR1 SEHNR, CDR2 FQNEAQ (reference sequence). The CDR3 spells CASSLALGVYPEAFF. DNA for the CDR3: TGTGCCAGCAGCTTAGCGCTGGGCGTCTACCCCGAAGCTTTCTTT. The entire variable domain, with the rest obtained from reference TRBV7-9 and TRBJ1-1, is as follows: DTGVSQNPRHKITKRGQNVTFRCDPISEHNRLYWYRQTLGQGPEFLTYFQNEAQLEKSRLLSDRFSAERPKGSFSTLEIQRTEQGDSAMYLCASSLALGVYPEAFFGQGTRLTVV.

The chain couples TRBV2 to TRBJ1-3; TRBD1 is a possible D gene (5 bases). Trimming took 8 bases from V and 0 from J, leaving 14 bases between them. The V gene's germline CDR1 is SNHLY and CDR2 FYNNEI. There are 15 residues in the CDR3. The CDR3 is CASGIGELSGNTIYF. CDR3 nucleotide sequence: TGTGCCAGCGGTATAGGGGAACTCTCTGGAAACACCATATATTTT.

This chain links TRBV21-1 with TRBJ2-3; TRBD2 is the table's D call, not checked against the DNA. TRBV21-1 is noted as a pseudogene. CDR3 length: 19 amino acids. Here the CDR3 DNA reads TGTGCCAGCAGCAAAGCGAGTAGCGGGAGGGCCACCCAGACAGATACGCAGTATTTT. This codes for CASSKASSGRATQTDTQYF.

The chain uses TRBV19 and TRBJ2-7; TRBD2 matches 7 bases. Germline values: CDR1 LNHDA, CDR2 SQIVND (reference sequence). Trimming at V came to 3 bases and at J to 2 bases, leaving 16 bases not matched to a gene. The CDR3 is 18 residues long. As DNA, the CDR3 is TGTGCCAGTAGTATTTTGCTGGGACTAACCCTTGTACCCTACGAGCAGTACTTC. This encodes CASSILLGLTLVPYEQYF.

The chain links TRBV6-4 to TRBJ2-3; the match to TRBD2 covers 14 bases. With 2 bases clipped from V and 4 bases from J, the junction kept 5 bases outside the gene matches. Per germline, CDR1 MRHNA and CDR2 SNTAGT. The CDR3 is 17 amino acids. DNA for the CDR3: TGTGCCAGCAGTGACCAAGGACTAGCGGGAGGAGCAGATACGCAGTATTTT. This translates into CASSDQGLAGGADTQYF.

The CDR3 protein is CASSPSRTSGSVYEQYF. The CDR3 bases are TGCGCCAGCAGCCCCTCCCGGACTAGCGGGAGTGTCTACGAGCAGTACTTC. The chain is built from TRBV4-3 and TRBJ2-7; TRBD2 matches 13 bases. CDR3 length: 17 residues. Germline V gene sequence: CDR1 LGHNA, CDR2 YSLEER. V shed 4 bases, J shed 3 bases, and the junction held 9 bases outside the gene matches.

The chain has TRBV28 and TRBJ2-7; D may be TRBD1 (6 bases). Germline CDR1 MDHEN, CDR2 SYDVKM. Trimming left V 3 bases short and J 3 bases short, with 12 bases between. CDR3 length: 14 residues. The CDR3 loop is CASSFYRVIYEQYF. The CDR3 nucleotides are TGTGCCAGCAGTTTCTACAGGGTGATCTACGAGCAGTACTTC.

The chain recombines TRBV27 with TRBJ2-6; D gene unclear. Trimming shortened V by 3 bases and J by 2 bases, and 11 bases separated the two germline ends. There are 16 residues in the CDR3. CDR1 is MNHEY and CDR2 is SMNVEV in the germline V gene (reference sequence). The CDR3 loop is CASSLSFVAGANVLTF. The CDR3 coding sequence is TGTGCCAGCAGTTTGAGTTTTGTCGCTGGGGCCAACGTCCTGACTTTC.